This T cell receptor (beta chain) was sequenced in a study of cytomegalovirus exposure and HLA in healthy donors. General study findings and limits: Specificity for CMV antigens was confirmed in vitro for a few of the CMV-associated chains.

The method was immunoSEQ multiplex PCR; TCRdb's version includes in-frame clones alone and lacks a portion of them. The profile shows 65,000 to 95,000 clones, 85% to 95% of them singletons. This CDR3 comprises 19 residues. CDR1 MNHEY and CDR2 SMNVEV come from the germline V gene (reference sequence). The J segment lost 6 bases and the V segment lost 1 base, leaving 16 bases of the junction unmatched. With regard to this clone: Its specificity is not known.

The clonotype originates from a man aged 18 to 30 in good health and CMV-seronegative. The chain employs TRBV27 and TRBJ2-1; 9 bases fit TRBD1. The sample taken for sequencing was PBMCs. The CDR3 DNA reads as TGTGCCAGCAGTTTATTAGGGACAGGGATGGTAACGAGGCTCAATGAGCAGTTCTTC. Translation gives CASSLLGTGMVTRLNEQFF.